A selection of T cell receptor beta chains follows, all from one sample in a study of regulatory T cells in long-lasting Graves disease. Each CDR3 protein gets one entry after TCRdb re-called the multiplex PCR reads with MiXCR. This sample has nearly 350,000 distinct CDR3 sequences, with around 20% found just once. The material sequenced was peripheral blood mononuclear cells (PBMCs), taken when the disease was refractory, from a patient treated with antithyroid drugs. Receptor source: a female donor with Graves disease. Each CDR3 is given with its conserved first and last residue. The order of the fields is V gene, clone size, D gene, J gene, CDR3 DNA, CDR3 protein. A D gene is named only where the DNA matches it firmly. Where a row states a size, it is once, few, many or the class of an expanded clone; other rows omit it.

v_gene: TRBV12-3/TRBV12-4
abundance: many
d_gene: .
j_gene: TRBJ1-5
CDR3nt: TGTGCCAGCAGCCTAGGACAGTCAAGCAATCAGCCCCAGCATTTT
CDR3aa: CASSLGQSSNQPQHF

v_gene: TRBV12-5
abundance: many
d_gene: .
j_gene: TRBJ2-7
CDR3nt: TGTGCTAGTTCCCCCGGTACAGGGATTCTGTACGAGCAGTACTTC
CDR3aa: CASSPGTGILYEQYF

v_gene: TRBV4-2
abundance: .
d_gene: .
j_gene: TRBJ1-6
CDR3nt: TGTGCCAGCAGTCAAGAGGTCGGTAATTCACCCCTCCACTTT
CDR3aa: CASSQEVGNSPLHF

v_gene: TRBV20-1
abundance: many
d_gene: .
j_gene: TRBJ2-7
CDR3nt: TGCAGTGCTAGAGACCAAAAACCCCACTCCACAGGGTCCTACGAGCAGTACTTC
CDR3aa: CSARDQKPHSTGSYEQYF

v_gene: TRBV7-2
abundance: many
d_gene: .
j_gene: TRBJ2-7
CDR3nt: TGTGCCAGCAGCTTAGTTATGGATGGGGAGCAGTACTTC
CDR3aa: CASSLVMDGEQYF

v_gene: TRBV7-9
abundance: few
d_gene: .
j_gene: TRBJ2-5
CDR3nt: TGTGCCAGCAGCTTAGCGTTGGCAGGGTTGTGGGAGACCCAGTACTTC
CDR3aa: CASSLALAGLWETQYF

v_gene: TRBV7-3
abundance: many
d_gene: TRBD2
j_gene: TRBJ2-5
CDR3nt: TGTGCCAGCAGCTTAACGGGGGGAGGGGAGGGCCGAGAGACCCAGTACTTC
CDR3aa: CASSLTGGGEGRETQYF

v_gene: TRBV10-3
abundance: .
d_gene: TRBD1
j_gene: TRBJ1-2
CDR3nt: TGTGCCATCAAGACCCCAGGGGGCGAAGGTCCAGTCTATGGCTACACCTTC
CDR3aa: CAIKTPGGEGPVYGYTF

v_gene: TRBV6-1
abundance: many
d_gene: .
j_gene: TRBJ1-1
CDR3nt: TGTGCCAGCAGTGGACAGGTTTCACTGGGAGCTTTCTTT
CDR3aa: CASSGQVSLGAFF

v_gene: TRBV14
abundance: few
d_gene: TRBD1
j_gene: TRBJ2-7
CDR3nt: TGTGCCAGCAGCCACCGTATCAGGGACAGGGGGGCCTACGAGCAGTACTTC
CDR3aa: CASSHRIRDRGAYEQYF

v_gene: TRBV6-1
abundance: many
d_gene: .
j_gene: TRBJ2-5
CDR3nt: TGTGCCAGCAGTGAGTTAGGGCAAGAGACCCAGTACTTC
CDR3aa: CASSELGQETQYF

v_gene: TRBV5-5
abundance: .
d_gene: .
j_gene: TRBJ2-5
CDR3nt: TGTGCCAGCAGCTTGTCCGGGGGTGGGGAGACCCAGTACTTC
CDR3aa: CASSLSGGGETQYF

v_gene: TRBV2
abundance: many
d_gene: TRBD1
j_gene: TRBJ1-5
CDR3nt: TGTGCCAGCAGTGGGACAGGGGACCGCAATCAGCCCCAGCATTTT
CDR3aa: CASSGTGDRNQPQHF

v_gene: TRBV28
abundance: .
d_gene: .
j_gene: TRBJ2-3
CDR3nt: TGTGCCAGCAGTTTGAGACGTAAAACAGATACGCAGTATTTT
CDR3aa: CASSLRRKTDTQYF

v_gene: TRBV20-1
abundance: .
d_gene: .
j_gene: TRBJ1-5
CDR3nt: TGCAGTGCTAGAGATCCCCAGAATGGGGGATATCAGCCCCAGCATTTT
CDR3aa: CSARDPQNGGYQPQHF

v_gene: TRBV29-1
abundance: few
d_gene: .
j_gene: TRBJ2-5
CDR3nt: TGCAGCGTTAACGGACAGACGGAGACCCAGTACTTC
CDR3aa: CSVNGQTETQYF

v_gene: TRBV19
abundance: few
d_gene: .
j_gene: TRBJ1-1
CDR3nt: TGTGCCAGTAGTATTTGGGCCCCTCGGAACACTGAAGCTTTCTTT
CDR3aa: CASSIWAPRNTEAFF

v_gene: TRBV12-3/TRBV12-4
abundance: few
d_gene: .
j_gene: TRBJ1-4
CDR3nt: TGTGCCAGCAGTTTAGTTGACGTTTTGGGACCTGGTGAAAAACTGTTTTTT
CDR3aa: CASSLVDVLGPGEKLFF

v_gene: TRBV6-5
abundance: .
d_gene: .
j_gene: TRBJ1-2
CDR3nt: TGTGCCAGCAGTTATATTCGGGCTACCGGCATAAATAACTATGGCTACACCTTC
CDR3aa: CASSYIRATGINNYGYTF

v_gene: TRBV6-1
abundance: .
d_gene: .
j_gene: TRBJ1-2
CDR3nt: TGTGCCAGCAGCCGGGGGGGAATCTATGGCTACACCTTC
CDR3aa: CASSRGGIYGYTF

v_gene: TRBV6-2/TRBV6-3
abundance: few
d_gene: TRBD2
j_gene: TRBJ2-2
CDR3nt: TGTGCCAGCAGTATAGCGGGAGGGTTAACCGGGGAGCTGTTTTTT
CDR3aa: CASSIAGGLTGELFF

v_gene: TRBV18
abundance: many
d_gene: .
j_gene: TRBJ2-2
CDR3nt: TGTGCCAGCTCACACAGGGACACCGGGGAGCTGTTTTTT
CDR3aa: CASSHRDTGELFF

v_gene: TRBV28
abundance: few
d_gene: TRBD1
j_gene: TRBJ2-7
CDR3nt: TGTGCCAGCAGTCCGCATTCAGGACAGGGCTCCTACGGGCAGTACTTC
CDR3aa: CASSPHSGQGSYGQYF

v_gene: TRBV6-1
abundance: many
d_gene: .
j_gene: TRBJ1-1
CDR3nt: TGTGCCAGCAACGACAGACCACGAACCCCTGAAGCTTTCTTT
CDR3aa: CASNDRPRTPEAFF

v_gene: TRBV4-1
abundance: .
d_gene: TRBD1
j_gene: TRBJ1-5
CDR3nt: TGCGCCAGCAGCCAAGAAGCCAGGGGGCTCGAGCCCCAGCATTTT
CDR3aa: CASSQEARGLEPQHF

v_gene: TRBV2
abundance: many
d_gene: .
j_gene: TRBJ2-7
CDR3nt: TGTGCCAGCAGTGATGCAGCCAGGGGAAATCTCGAGCAGTACTTC
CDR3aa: CASSDAARGNLEQYF